This TCR beta chain was recorded in a study of graft-versus-host responses after intestinal transplantation. Germline assignment: CDR1 SGDLS and CDR2 YYNGEE. This CDR3 contains 16 residues. V was trimmed by 3 bases and J by 4 bases, leaving 17 bases between them. Sequencing used immunoSEQ multiplex PCR; TCRdb keeps in-frame clones, though not all of them. Among around 100,000 clones, approximately 84% were seen once, and the ten largest hold 0.7% to 0.9%. A note on this clone: No antigen is known for it.

The specimen was unstimulated CD4+ T cells sorted from spleen or lymph node cells, collected before intestinal transplant. This chain uses TRBV9 with TRBJ2-1; weak D call: TRBD2 (5 bases). The sequence derives from a human donor who received an intestinal transplant. CDR3 in DNA: TGTGCCAGCAGCGCCCGCACGGACTCGCTTTACAATGAGCAGTTCTTC. It translates to CASSARTDSLYNEQFF.